This passage covers 30 T cell receptor beta chains from one sample sequenced in a study of cytomegalovirus exposure and HLA in healthy donors. 60 Vbeta and 13 Jbeta primers were used in PCR. Profiling relied on immunoSEQ multiplex PCR, and the TCRdb table lists in-frame clones only, not all of them. The table for this sample gives 100,000 to 150,000 clones. The sample was PBMCs. The source is a man between 18 and 29 years old in good health and CMV-seronegative.

The rearrangement joins TRBV5-1 to TRBJ2-1, with D possibly matching TRBD2 (6 bases). Per germline, CDR1 SGHRS and CDR2 YFSETQ. This CDR3 region has 16 residues. With 7 bases removed from V and 3 bases from J, the gap between germline ends came to 20 bases. The CDR3 sequence is CASGRGSAKLYNEQFF. The CDR3 DNA is TGCGCCAGCGGGCGGGGTTCCGCCAAACTCTACAATGAGCAGTTCTTC.

In DNA form, the CDR3 reads TGTGCCAGCAGCTTGGCCACTAGTAATAAGCAGTTCTTC. It specifies CASSLATSNKQFF. The rearrangement joins TRBV5-4 to TRBJ2-1, with D possibly matching TRBD2 (5 bases). Germline CDR1 is SGHNT and CDR2 is YYREEE (reference sequence). V was trimmed by 0 bases and J by 11 bases, leaving 12 bases between them. CDR3 length: 13 residues.

J is TRBJ1-1 and V is TRBV10-3; 9 bases agree with TRBD1. The germline CDR1 and CDR2 sequences are ENHRY and SYGVKD. The V and J ends lost 7 bases and 4 bases, in that order; junction bases with no gene match: 7. The CDR3 runs 14 residues. The CDR3 DNA reads TGTGCCATCAATCCCACAGGGGGCCCCACTGAAGCTTTCTTT. This gives the protein CAINPTGGPTEAFF.

Notes on this clone: The same CDR3 arises from other DNA sequences in this sample as well. V and J are TRBV28 and TRBJ1-5; 9 bases map to TRBD1. The CDR3 loop spans 15 amino acids. Germline loops: CDR1 MDHEN, CDR2 SYDVKM. J gave up 4 bases and V 5 bases, and 6 bases lay outside the gene matches. The CDR3 sequence: CASSLGDRENQPQHF. CDR3 DNA sequence: TGTGCCAGCAGTCTCGGGGACAGGGAGAATCAGCCCCAGCATTTT.

The genes are TRBV6-1 and TRBJ2-2; 7 bases agree with TRBD2. The trim removed 2 bases at V and 2 bases at J, leaving 2 bases unmatched. Germline CDR1 is MNHNS and CDR2 is SASEGT. The CDR3 has 15 residues. CDR3 residues: CASSELADNTGELFF. In DNA, the CDR3 is TGTGCCAGCAGTGAACTAGCGGACAACACCGGGGAGCTGTTTTTT.

The J gene is TRBJ2-7, the V gene TRBV7-9; 8 bases match TRBD1. The CDR3 is 14 residues long. V lost 0 bases and J lost 4; bases outside the gene matches: 2. Germline CDR1 SEHNR, CDR2 FQNEAQ (reference sequence). The CDR3 here is CASSLAGQVYEQYF. In DNA form, the CDR3 reads TGTGCCAGCAGCTTAGCGGGACAGGTTTACGAGCAGTACTTC.

The rearrangement links TRBV28 to TRBJ2-3; 9 positions match TRBD2. This CDR3 is built from 16 residues. The V segment lost 5 bases and the J segment 0 bases; nucleotides outside the gene matches: 6. Per the germline V gene, CDR1 is MDHEN and CDR2 is SYDVKM. The CDR3 nucleotides read TGTGCCAGCAGTAGGAGACTAGCGGCTAGCACAGATACGCAGTATTTT. This gives the protein CASSRRLAASTDTQYF.

The chain employs TRBV10-3 and TRBJ2-1; TRBD1 agrees at 7 bases. Per the germline V gene, CDR1 is ENHRY and CDR2 is SYGVKD. This CDR3 region has 15 residues. With V trimmed by 2 bases and J by 7 bases, 8 bases remained unmatched. The CDR3 protein is CAISEIDRARNEQFF. Here the CDR3 DNA reads TGTGCCATCAGTGAGATCGACAGGGCACGGAATGAGCAGTTCTTC.

The chain carries TRBV13 and TRBJ2-2; TRBD1 aligns across 7 bases. CDR1 and CDR2 from the germline V gene are PRHDT and FYEKMQ (reference sequence). J gave up 4 bases and V 5 bases, and 10 bases lay outside the gene matches. The CDR3 sequence is 16 residues long. The CDR3 reads CASSKGGAPGTGELFF. Here the CDR3 DNA reads TGTGCCAGCAGCAAAGGGGGCGCCCCGGGCACCGGGGAGCTGTTTTTT.

J is TRBJ2-3 and V is TRBV19; D may be TRBD1 (6 bases). The CDR3 has 15 amino acids. Trimming shortened V by 3 bases and J by 4 bases, and 14 bases separated the two germline ends. Germline V gene sequence: CDR1 LNHDA, CDR2 SQIVND (reference sequence). CDR3 sequence reads: CASSMVGALADTQYF. The CDR3 bases are TGTGCCAGTAGTATGGTGGGGGCATTGGCAGATACGCAGTATTTT.

V is TRBV7-9 and J is TRBJ1-2; TRBD1 aligns across 9 bases. CDR1 SEHNR and CDR2 FQNEAQ come from the germline V gene (reference sequence). The J segment lost 3 bases and the V segment lost 7 bases, leaving 6 bases of the junction unmatched. The CDR3 loop spans 14 amino acids. CDR3 in amino acids: CASNRDRAHYGYTF. The CDR3 nucleotides read TGTGCCAGCAACCGGGACAGGGCCCACTATGGCTACACCTTC.

The V gene is TRBV9, the J gene TRBJ2-7; D remains ambiguous. The germline gives CDR1 SGDLS, CDR2 YYNGEE. The CDR3 totals 14 residues. The V end was cut by 1 base, the J end by 2 bases, with 10 bases between. CDR3 DNA: TGTGCCAGCAGCGTAATGGGCACGACCTACGAGCAGTACTTC. Protein: CASSVMGTTYEQYF.

This chain links TRBV20-1 with TRBJ1-2; D ambiguous. Germline V CDR1 and CDR2: DFQATT, SNEGSKA (reference sequence). The V gene lost 3 bases and the J gene lost 13 bases, with 12 bases spanning the gap. The CDR3 loop spans 10 amino acids. The CDR3 is CSASVLSGTF. The CDR3 DNA is TGCAGTGCTAGTGTACTCTCGGGCACCTTC.

The chain combines TRBV25-1 with TRBJ2-2; D uncertain. The germline gives CDR1 MGHDK, CDR2 SYGVNS. The CDR3 loop spans 10 amino acids. Trimming took off 7 bases at V and 7 bases at J, with 4 bases between the two ends. The CDR3 DNA reads TGTGCCAGCAAGAGCGGGGAGCTGTTTTTT. Amino acid sequence: CASKSGELFF. Together with reference TRBV25-1 and TRBJ2-2, the CDR3 gives the full variable domain: EADIYQTPRYLVIGTGKKITLECSQTMGHDKMYWYQQDPGMELHLIHYSYGVNSTEKGDLSSESTVSRIRTEHFPLTLESARPSHTSQYLCASKSGELFFGEGSRLTVL.

The J gene is TRBJ2-7, the V gene TRBV4-3; 7 bases map to TRBD2. Germline lookup yields CDR1 LGHNA and CDR2 YSLEER. After removal of 0 bases from V and 1 base from J, the junction contained 3 bases not matched to a gene. This CDR3 is built from 15 residues. CDR3 amino acids: CASSQEPGRSYEQYF. In DNA form, the CDR3 reads TGCGCCAGCAGCCAAGAACCCGGGAGGTCCTACGAGCAGTACTTC.

The rearrangement joins TRBV7-9 to TRBJ2-3, with TRBD2 identical over 9 bases. Trimming at V came to 3 bases and at J to 4 bases, leaving 2 bases not matched to a gene. The CDR3 is 14 amino acids. CDR1 is SEHNR and CDR2 is FQNEAQ in the germline V gene (reference sequence). The chain's CDR3 is CASSFSGSSDTQYF. The CDR3, as DNA: TGTGCCAGCAGCTTTAGCGGGAGCTCAGATACGCAGTATTTT.

The rearrangement joins TRBV7-2 to TRBJ1-2; D unresolved. V lost 5 bases, J lost 8 bases, and 15 bases lay in between. The germline V gene encodes CDR1 SGHTA and CDR2 FQGNSA. The CDR3 covers 13 residues. CDR3 coding DNA: TGTGCCAGCAGCCCGGAGAGGGCTTTCGGCTACACCTTC. It is translated as CASSPERAFGYTF.

The V and J genes are TRBV19 and TRBJ2-1, with 7 bases matching TRBD2. CDR3 length: 15 amino acids. The germline CDR1 and CDR2 sequences are LNHDA and SQIVND (reference sequence). V was clipped by 7 bases and J by 1 base; unmatched bases: 7. The CDR3 region has the DNA TGTGCCAGTACCCCCGTAGCGGGTTCCTACAATGAGCAGTTCTTC. Translating gives CASTPVAGSYNEQFF.

The gene calls are TRBV10-2 and TRBJ1-5; 9 nucleotides align to TRBD1. From germline, CDR1 is WSHSY and CDR2 SAAADI. CDR3 size: 14 residues. V shed 6 bases, J shed 2 bases, and the junction held 2 bases outside the gene matches. As DNA, the CDR3 is TGCGCCAGCAGGAGGACAGGGGGCAATCAGCCCCAGCATTTT. Translation gives CASRRTGGNQPQHF.

This chain links TRBV6-5 with TRBJ2-7; 7 nucleotides match TRBD1. The V gene end was trimmed by 6 bases and the J gene end by 4 bases; junction bases not matched to a gene: 6. The CDR3 runs 13 residues. The germline CDR1 and CDR2 sequences are MNHEY and SVGAGI. CDR3 sequence: CASRSTGLYEQYF. The CDR3 nucleotides read TGTGCCAGCAGATCGACAGGGCTGTACGAGCAGTACTTC.

V and J are TRBV9 and TRBJ1-1; 7 positions match TRBD1. The CDR3 covers 15 residues. Germline V gene lookup returns CDR1 SGDLS and CDR2 YYNGEE. J gave up 0 bases and V 0 bases, and 2 bases lay outside the gene matches. In DNA, the CDR3 is TGTGCCAGCAGCGTAGCAGGGGGGATGAACACTGAAGCTTTCTTT. Protein sequence: CASSVAGGMNTEAFF.

The chain carries TRBV9 and TRBJ2-1; 11 positions agree with TRBD2. Germline loops: CDR1 SGDLS, CDR2 YYNGEE. The CDR3 is 15 residues long. V lost 3 bases and J lost 8; bases outside the gene matches: 7. The CDR3 sequence is CASSDRLAGSDEQFF. CDR3 sequence (DNA): TGTGCCAGCAGCGACCGACTAGCGGGAAGCGATGAGCAGTTCTTC.

The chain is built from TRBV4-2 and TRBJ2-7, with TRBD2 matching 11 bases. CDR3 length equals 16 residues. V was clipped by 1 base and J by 7 bases; unmatched bases: 9. Germline-derived CDR1 and CDR2 are LGHNA and YNFKEQ. In DNA form, the CDR3 reads TGTGCCAGCAGCCAAGCCTCCCCTAGCGGGAGGTCAGAGCAGTACTTC. Its translation is CASSQASPSGRSEQYF.

The chain links TRBV7-2 to TRBJ2-1; tentatively, D is TRBD1 (6 bases). Trimming took 0 bases from V and 9 from J, leaving 12 bases between them. In germline, CDR1 is SGHTA, CDR2 FQGNSA. The CDR3 is made up of 14 amino acids. Written as DNA, the CDR3 is TGTGCCAGCAGCTTAGCCCAGGGGTTGATTGAGCAGTTCTTC. It encodes CASSLAQGLIEQFF.

This chain connects TRBV5-1 to TRBJ1-4; D uncertain. Trimming removed 4 bases from V and 8 bases from J, with 12 bases in between. This CDR3 is built from 13 residues. Per the germline V gene, CDR1 is SGHRS and CDR2 is YFSETQ. CDR3 nucleotide sequence: TGCGCCAGCAGCCCCCGGACGGGGGAAAAACTGTTTTTT. Translated: CASSPRTGEKLFF.

The chain uses TRBV27 and TRBJ1-2; 7 nucleotides agree with TRBD1. The trim removed 5 bases at V and 5 bases at J, leaving 5 bases unmatched. The V gene's germline CDR1 is MNHEY and CDR2 SMNVEV (reference sequence). The CDR3 totals 13 residues. In nucleotides, the CDR3 is TGTGCCAGCAGTGTAGGGACAGATTATGGCTACACCTTC. It encodes CASSVGTDYGYTF.

The rearrangement links TRBV7-8 to TRBJ2-7, with a weak D call TRBD1 (5 bases). Germline V gives CDR1 SGHVS, CDR2 FQNEAQ. The V end lost 2 bases, the J end lost 7 bases, and 12 bases lay between the germline ends. This CDR3 region has 13 residues. The CDR3 protein is CASSLSQGREQYF. The CDR3, as DNA: TGTGCCAGCAGCTTAAGTCAGGGTCGTGAGCAGTACTTC. The full variable domain, rest sourced from reference TRBV7-8 and TRBJ2-7, is GAGVSQSPRYKVAKRGQDVALRCDPISGHVSLFWYQQALGQGPEFLTYFQNEAQLDKSGLPSDRFFAERPEGSVSTLKIQRTQQEDSAVYLCASSLSQGREQYFGPGTRLTVT.

V and J are TRBV10-3 and TRBJ2-2; tentatively, D is TRBD1 (6 bases). The germline V gene has CDR1 ENHRY and CDR2 SYGVKD. This CDR3 contains 15 residues. V lost 3 bases and J lost 7, with 15 bases in between. The CDR3 region is CAISDYRDVGGELFF. In DNA form, the CDR3 reads TGTGCCATCAGTGATTACAGGGATGTTGGCGGGGAGCTGTTTTTT.

The chain is built from TRBV10-3 and TRBJ2-7; the D is unclear. The length of the CDR3 is 11 residues. Looked up from germline, CDR1 is ENHRY and CDR2 is SYGVKD. Trimming cost V 3 bases and J 12 bases, with 12 bases left between them. CDR3 nucleotides: TGTGCCATCAGTGACCCAGCGCCGCTGTACTTC. As protein: CAISDPAPLYF.

The chain carries TRBV5-1 and TRBJ2-7; TRBD1 agrees at 8 bases. The CDR3 is made up of 14 amino acids. Germline assignment: CDR1 SGHRS and CDR2 YFSETQ. V gave up 4 bases and J gave up 4 bases; unmatched junction bases: 7. As DNA, the CDR3 is TGCGCCAGCAGCCTTCGGACAGGGCAGTACGAGCAGTACTTC. It is translated as CASSLRTGQYEQYF.